This T cell receptor beta chain was captured in a study of T cells after yellow fever vaccination. 5'RACE template switching added a universal primer site and UMIs to TCR cDNA. TCRdb processed the 5' RACE reads anew with MiXCR; each CDR3 protein has one entry. The data hold some 160,000 distinct CDR3 sequences, with 9.3% observed a single time. This clonotype was seen ten or more times. V lost 4 bases, J lost 0 bases, and 7 bases stayed unmatched. The CDR3 sequence is 17 residues long. CDR1 is SGHRS and CDR2 is YFSETQ in the germline V gene. This chain connects TRBV5-1 to TRBJ2-2; 9 bases align to TRBD1. The receptor comes from a man younger than 30 who received the YFV17D yellow fever vaccine. The sample here was CD8+ T cells sorted from PBMCs, taken 45 days after the yellow fever booster vaccination. The CDR3 spells CASSQGQGLSNTGELFF. The CDR3 DNA reads as TGCGCCAGCAGCCAGGGACAGGGCTTATCGAACACCGGGGAGCTGTTTTTT.